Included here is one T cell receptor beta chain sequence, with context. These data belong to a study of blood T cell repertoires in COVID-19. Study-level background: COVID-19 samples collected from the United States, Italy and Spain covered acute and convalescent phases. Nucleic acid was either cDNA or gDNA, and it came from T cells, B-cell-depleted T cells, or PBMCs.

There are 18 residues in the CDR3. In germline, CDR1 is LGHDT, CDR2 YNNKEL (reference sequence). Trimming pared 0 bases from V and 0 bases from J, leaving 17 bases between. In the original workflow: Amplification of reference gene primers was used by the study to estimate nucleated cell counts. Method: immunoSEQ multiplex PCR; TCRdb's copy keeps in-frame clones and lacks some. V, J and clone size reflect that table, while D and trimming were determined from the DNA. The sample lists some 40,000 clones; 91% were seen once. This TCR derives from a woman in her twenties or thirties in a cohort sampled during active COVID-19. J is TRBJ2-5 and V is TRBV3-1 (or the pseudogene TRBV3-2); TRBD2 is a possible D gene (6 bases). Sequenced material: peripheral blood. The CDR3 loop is CASSQDFEGLKYQETQYF. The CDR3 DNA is TGTGCCAGCAGCCAAGACTTCGAAGGACTAAAGTACCAAGAGACCCAGTACTTC.